This T cell receptor beta chain stems from a study of cytomegalovirus exposure and HLA in healthy donors. General study findings and limits: Several of the most significant clusters appeared, in a later analysis, to be linked to common viral pathogens. Researchers reported from a later analysis that most CMV-associated TCR beta chains appeared HLA-restricted.

PCR primers comprised 60 Vbeta and 13 Jbeta primers. Sequencing used immunoSEQ multiplex PCR; TCRdb keeps in-frame clones, though not all of them. Of around 150,000 clones in the sample, approximately 88% are singletons; the top ten hold approximately 1.4%. Trimming shortened V by 6 bases and J by 5 bases, and 13 bases separated the two germline ends. The CDR3 runs to 13 residues. Per germline, CDR1 MNHEY and CDR2 SVGAGI. The table lists this clone with a few counts. Its antigen is still unknown. This receptor was obtained from a woman aged 18-35 years in good health and CMV-seronegative. The V gene is TRBV6-5, the J gene TRBJ1-1; no clear D gene. Sequencing was performed on PBMCs. The CDR3 sequence: CASRNSGGTEAFF. The CDR3 DNA sequence: TGTGCCAGCAGGAACTCGGGAGGAACTGAAGCTTTCTTT.